This T cell receptor beta chain was captured by sequencing in a study of shared clonotypes between healthy human individuals. V gave up 5 bases and J gave up 2 bases, with 12 bases separating them. This CDR3 is 14 amino acids long. Per the germline V gene, CDR1 is SEHNR and CDR2 is FQNEAQ (reference sequence). Findings and limits, study-wide: Generation of non-shared clonotypes was less probable than generation of clonotypes shared by all four donors. Clonotype sharing across four donors was observed for 5% to 6.5% of naive CD4 clonotypes.

On this clone itself: What it binds is not known.

Across several immunoSEQ plates, the genomic DNA of each subset was split evenly. The input for sorted-subset replicate PCRs was around 0.2 ug DNA, about 30,000 T cell genomes. TCRdb keeps only in-frame clones here, not all; method: immunoSEQ multiplex PCR. This sample has over 2 million clones, with 95% found just once. Sequencing was carried out using naive CD4+ T cells sorted from blood. Subset reported: CD45RA+ positively selected. The chain is built from TRBV7-9 and TRBJ1-2; a possible D gene is TRBD1 (5 bases). This receptor was identified in a man younger than 35 in good health. CDR3 bases: TGTGCCAGCAGCCTCTCGCAGGGAAACTATGGCTACACCTTC. This sequence encodes CASSLSQGNYGYTF. Full variable domain (rest looked up from reference TRBV7-9 and TRBJ1-2): DTGVSQNPRHKITKRGQNVTFRCDPISEHNRLYWYRQTLGQGPEFLTYFQNEAQLEKSRLLSDRFSAERPKGSFSTLEIQRTEQGDSAMYLCASSLSQGNYGYTFGSGTRLTVV.